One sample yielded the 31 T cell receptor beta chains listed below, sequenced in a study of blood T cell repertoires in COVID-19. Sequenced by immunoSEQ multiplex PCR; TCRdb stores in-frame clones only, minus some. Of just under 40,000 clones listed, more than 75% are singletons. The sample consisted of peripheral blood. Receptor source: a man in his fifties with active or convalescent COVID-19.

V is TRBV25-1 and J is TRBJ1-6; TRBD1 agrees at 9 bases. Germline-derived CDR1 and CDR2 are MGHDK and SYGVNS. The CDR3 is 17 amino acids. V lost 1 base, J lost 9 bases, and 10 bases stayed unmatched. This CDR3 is CASSELVGGQGTSPLHF. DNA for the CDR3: TGTGCCAGCAGTGAATTAGTAGGGGGACAGGGAACTTCACCCCTCCACTTT. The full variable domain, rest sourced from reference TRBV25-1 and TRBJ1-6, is EADIYQTPRYLVIGTGKKITLECSQTMGHDKMYWYQQDPGMELHLIHYSYGVNSTEKGDLSSESTVSRIRTEHFPLTLESARPSHTSQYLCASSELVGGQGTSPLHFGNGTRLTVT.

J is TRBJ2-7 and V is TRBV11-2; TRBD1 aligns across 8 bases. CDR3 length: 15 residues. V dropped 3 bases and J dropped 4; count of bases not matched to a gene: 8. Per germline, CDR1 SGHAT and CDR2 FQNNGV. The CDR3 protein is CASSFPDRGVYEQYF. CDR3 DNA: TGTGCCAGCAGCTTTCCTGACAGGGGAGTTTACGAGCAGTACTTC.

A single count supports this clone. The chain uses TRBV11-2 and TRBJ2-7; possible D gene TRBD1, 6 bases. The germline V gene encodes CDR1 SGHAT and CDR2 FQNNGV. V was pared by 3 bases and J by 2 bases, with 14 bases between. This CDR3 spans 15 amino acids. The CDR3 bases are TGTGCCAGCAGCTTCTCATACAGGGTAACCTACGAGCAGTACTTC. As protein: CASSFSYRVTYEQYF.

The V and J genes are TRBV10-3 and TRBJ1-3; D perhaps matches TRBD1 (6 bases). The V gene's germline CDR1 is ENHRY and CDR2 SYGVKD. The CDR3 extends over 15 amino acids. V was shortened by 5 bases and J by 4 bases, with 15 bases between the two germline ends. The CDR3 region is CAISLQGSKGNTIYF. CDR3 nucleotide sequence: TGTGCCATCAGTTTACAGGGTTCGAAGGGAAACACCATATATTTT.

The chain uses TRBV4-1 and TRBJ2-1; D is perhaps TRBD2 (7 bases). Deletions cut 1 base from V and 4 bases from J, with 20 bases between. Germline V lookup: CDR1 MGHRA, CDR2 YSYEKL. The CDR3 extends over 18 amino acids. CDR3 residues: CASSQGRARGGPYNEQFF. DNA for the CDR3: TGCGCCAGCAGCCAAGGACGGGCGCGCGGGGGCCCTTACAATGAGCAGTTCTTC.

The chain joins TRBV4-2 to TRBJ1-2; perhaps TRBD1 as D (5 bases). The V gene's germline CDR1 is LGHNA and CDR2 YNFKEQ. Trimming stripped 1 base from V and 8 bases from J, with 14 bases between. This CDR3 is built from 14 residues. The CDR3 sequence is CASSQGRDSGGYTF. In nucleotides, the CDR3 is TGTGCCAGCAGCCAAGGTCGGGACTCTGGGGGCTACACCTTC.

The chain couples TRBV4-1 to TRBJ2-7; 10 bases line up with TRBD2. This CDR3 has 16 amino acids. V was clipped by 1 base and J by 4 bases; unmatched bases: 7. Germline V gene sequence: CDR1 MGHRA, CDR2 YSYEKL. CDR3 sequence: CASSQGRLAGDYEQYF. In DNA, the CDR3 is TGCGCCAGCAGCCAAGGTCGGCTAGCGGGAGATTACGAGCAGTACTTC.

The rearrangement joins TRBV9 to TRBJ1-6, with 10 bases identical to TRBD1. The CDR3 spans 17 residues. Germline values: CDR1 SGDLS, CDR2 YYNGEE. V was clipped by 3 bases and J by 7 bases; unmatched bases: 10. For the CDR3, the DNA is TGTGCCAGCAGCGCCTCCCCCGGACAGGGGGAGAATTCACCCCTCCACTTT. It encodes CASSASPGQGENSPLHF.

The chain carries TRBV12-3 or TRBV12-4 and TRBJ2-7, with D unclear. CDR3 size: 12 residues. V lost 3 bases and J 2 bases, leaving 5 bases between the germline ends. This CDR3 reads CASSLGTYEQYF. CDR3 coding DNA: TGTGCCAGCAGTTTGGGCACCTACGAGCAGTACTTC.

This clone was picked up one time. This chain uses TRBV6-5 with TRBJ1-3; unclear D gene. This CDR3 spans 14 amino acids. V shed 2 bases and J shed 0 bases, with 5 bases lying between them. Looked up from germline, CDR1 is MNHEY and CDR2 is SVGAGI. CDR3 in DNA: TGTGCCAGCAGTTACGGCCTCTCTGGAAACACCATATATTTT. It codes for CASSYGLSGNTIYF.

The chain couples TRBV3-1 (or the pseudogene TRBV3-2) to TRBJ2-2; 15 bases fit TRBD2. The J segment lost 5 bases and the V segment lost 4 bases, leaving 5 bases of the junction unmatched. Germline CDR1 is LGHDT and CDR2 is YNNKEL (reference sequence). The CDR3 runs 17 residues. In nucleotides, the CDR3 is TGTGCCAGCAGCCTTCCGGGACTAGCGGGGGGTACCGGGGAGCTGTTTTTT. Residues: CASSLPGLAGGTGELFF.

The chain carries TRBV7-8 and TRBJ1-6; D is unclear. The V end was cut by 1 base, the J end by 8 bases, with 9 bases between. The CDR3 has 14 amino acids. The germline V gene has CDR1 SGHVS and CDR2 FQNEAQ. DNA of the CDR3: TGTGCCAGCAGCTTAGGGTCGGGATATTCACCCCTCCACTTT. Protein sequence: CASSLGSGYSPLHF.

For the CDR3, the DNA is TGTGCCAGCAGTCTTTGGGGGACAGGGGGCATGAACACTGAAGCTTTCTTT. Its translation is CASSLWGTGGMNTEAFF. V and J are TRBV27 and TRBJ1-1; 12 nucleotides line up with TRBD1. Trimming removed 5 bases from V and 0 bases from J; junction bases left unmatched: 7. Germline CDR1 is MNHEY and CDR2 is SMNVEV (reference sequence). This CDR3 has 17 amino acids.

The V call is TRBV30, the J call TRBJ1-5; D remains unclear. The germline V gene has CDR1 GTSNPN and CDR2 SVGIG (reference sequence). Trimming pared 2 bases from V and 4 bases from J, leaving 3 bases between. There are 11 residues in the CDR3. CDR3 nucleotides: TGTGCCTGGAGTATAAATCAGCCCCAGCATTTT. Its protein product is CAWSINQPQHF.

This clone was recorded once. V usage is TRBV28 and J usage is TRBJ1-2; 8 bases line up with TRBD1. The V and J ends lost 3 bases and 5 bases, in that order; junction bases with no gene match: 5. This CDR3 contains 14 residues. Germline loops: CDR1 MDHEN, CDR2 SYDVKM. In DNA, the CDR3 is TGTGCCAGCAGTTTGGGACAGGCTGCTTATGGCTACACCTTC. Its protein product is CASSLGQAAYGYTF.

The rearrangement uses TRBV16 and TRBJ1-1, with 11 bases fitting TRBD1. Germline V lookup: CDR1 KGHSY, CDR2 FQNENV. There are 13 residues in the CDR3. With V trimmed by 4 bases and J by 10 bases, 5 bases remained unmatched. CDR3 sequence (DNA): TGTGCCAGCAGCCCAGGACAGGGGGCGAGAGCTTTCTTT. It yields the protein CASSPGQGARAFF. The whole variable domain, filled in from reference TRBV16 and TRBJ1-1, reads GEEVAQTPKHLVRGEGQKAKLYCAPIKGHSYVFWYQQVLKNEFKFLISFQNENVFDETGMPKERFSAKCLPNSPCSLEIQATKLEDSAVYFCASSPGQGARAFFGQGTRLTVV.

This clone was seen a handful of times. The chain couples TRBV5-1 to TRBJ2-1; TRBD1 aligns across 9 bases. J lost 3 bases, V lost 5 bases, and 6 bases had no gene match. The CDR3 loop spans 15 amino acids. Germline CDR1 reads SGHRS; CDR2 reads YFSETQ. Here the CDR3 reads CASRPGQGNYNEQFF. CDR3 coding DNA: TGCGCCAGCAGACCGGGACAGGGAAACTACAATGAGCAGTTCTTC.

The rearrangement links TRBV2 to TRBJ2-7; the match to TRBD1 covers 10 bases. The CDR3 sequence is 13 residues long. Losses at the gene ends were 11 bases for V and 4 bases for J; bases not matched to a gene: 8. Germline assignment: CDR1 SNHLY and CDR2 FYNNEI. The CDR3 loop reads CASFQDRGYEQYF. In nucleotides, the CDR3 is TGTGCCTCCTTCCAGGACAGGGGGTACGAGCAGTACTTC.

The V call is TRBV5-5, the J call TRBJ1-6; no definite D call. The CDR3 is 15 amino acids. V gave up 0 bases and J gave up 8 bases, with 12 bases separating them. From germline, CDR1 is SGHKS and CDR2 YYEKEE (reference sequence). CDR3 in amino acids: CASSLGGVGDSPLHF. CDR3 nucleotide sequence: TGTGCCAGCAGCTTGGGCGGGGTAGGTGATTCACCCCTCCACTTT.

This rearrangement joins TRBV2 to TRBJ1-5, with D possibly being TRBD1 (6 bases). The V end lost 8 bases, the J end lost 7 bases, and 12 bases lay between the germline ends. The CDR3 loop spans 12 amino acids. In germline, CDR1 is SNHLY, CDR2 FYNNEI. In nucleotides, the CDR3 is TGTGCCAGCCGACAGGACTTGCAGCCCCAGCATTTT. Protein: CASRQDLQPQHF.

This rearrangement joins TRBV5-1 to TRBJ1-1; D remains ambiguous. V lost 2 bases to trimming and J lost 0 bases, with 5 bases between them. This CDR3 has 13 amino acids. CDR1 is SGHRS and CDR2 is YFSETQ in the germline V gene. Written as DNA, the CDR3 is TGCGCCAGCAGCTTAGTAGTGAACACTGAAGCTTTCTTT. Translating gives CASSLVVNTEAFF.

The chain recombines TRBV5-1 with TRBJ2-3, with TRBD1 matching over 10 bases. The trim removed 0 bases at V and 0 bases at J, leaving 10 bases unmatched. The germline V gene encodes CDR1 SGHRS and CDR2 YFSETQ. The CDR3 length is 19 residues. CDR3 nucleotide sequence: TGCGCCAGCAGCTTGGGTTGGGGACAGGGGTTCGAGAGCACAGATACGCAGTATTTT. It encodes CASSLGWGQGFESTDTQYF.

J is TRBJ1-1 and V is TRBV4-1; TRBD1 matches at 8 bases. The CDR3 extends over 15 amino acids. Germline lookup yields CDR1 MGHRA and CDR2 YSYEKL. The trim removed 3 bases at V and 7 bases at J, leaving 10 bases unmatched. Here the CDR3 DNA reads TGCGCCAGCAGCCATTTGGACAGGGAATCTTTTGAAGCTTTCTTT. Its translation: CASSHLDRESFEAFF.

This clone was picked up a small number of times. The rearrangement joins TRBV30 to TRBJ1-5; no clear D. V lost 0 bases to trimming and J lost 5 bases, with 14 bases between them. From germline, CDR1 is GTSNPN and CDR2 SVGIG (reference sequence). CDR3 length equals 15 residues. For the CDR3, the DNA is TGTGCCTGGAGTGTAGCGGGCGGGAGTTATCAGCCCCAGCATTTT. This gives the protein CAWSVAGGSYQPQHF.

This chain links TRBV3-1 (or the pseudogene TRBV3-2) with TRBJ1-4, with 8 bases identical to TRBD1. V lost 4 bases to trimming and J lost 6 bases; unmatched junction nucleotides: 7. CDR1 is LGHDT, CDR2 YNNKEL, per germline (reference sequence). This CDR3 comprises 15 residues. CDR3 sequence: CASSLWTGLDEKLFF. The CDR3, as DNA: TGTGCCAGCAGCCTCTGGACAGGGCTCGATGAAAAACTGTTTTTT.

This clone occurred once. The CDR3 DNA reads TGTGCCAGCAGTTATTCCAGGTCTAATCAGCCCCAGCATTTT. Translation: CASSYSRSNQPQHF. This chain links TRBV27 with TRBJ1-5; no definite D call. Trimming took off 4 bases at V and 4 bases at J, with 11 bases between the two ends. This CDR3 spans 14 amino acids. CDR1 and CDR2 (germline): MNHEY, SMNVEV (reference sequence).

The CDR3 sequence is CASRTAPNTEAFF. DNA of the CDR3: TGCGCCAGCCGGACAGCCCCGAACACTGAAGCTTTCTTT. The V call is TRBV5-1, the J call TRBJ1-1; a possible D gene is TRBD1 (6 bases). The CDR3 is 13 amino acids. The V gene lost 7 bases and the J gene lost 1 base, with 11 bases spanning the gap. Looked up from germline, CDR1 is SGHRS and CDR2 is YFSETQ. Supplemented by reference TRBV5-1 and TRBJ1-1, the full variable domain reads KAGVTQTPRYLIKTRGQQVTLSCSPISGHRSVSWYQQTPGQGLQFLFEYFSETQRNKGNFPGRFSGRQFSNSRSEMNVSTLELGDSALYLCASRTAPNTEAFFGQGTRLTVV.

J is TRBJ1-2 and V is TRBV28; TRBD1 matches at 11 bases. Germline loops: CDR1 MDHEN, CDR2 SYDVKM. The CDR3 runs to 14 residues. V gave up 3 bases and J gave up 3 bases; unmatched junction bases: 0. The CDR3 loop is CASSLGQGDYGYTF. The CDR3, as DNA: TGTGCCAGCAGTTTGGGACAGGGGGACTATGGCTACACCTTC.

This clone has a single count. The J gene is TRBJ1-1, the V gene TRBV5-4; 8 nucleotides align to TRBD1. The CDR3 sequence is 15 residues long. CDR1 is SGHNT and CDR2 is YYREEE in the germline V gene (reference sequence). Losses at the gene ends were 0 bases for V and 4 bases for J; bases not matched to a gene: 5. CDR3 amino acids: CASSLELDRATEAFF. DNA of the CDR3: TGTGCCAGCAGCTTGGAATTGGACAGGGCCACTGAAGCTTTCTTT.

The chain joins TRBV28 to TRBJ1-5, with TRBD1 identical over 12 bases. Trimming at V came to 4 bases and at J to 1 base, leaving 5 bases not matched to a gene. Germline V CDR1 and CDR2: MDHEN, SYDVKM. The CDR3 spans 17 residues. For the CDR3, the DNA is TGTGCCAGCAGTTCGGGACAGGGGGCCTCAAGCAATCAGCCCCAGCATTTT. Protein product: CASSSGQGASSNQPQHF. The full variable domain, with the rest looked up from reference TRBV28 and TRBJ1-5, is DVKVTQSSRYLVKRTGEKVFLECVQDMDHENMFWYRQDPGLGLRLIYFSYDVKMKEKGDIPEGYSVSREKKERFSLILESASTNQTSMYLCASSSGQGASSNQPQHFGDGTRLSIL.

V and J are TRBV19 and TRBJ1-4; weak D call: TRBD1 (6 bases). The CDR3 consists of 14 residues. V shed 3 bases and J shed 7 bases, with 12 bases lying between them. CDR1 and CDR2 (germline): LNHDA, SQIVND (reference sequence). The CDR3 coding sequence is TGTGCCAGTAGTATTATGGGGGCAGGTGAAAAACTGTTTTTT. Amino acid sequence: CASSIMGAGEKLFF.